This is a list of T cell receptor beta chains from one sample in a study of blood T cell dynamics during melanoma immunotherapy. The table came from immunoSEQ multiplex PCR; TCRdb's copy has only in-frame clones and leaves some out. The sample carries about 8,800 clones, 65% to 90% recorded once. The source material was blood, sampled from a patient treated with checkpoint blockade. Receptors originate from a human donor with melanoma. Each CDR3 is given with its conserved first and last residue. A D gene is named only where the DNA matches it firmly. The size of a clone is reported for some rows only, either as once, few or many, or as a class for expanded clones.

CDR3aa: CAIRRNQPQHF
CDR3nt: TGTGCCATCAGGAGGAATCAGCCCCAGCATTTT
j_gene: TRBJ1-5
abundance: few
d_gene: -
v_gene: TRBV10-3

CDR3aa: CASSQRGGLNSPLHF
CDR3nt: TGTGCCAGCAGCCAAAGGGGGGGTCTTAATTCACCCCTCCACTTT
j_gene: TRBJ1-6
abundance: -
d_gene: -
v_gene: TRBV4-2

CDR3aa: CASSLGGLAGLDTQYF
CDR3nt: TGTGCCAGCAGCTTAGGGGGACTAGCGGGGCTGGATACGCAGTATTTT
j_gene: TRBJ2-3
abundance: -
d_gene: TRBD2
v_gene: TRBV11-3

CDR3aa: CASSLDEGGTSPLHF
CDR3nt: TGTGCCAGCAGTTTAGATGAAGGGGGAACTTCACCCCTCCACTTT
j_gene: TRBJ1-6
abundance: -
d_gene: -
v_gene: TRBV6-5

CDR3aa: CASSIDPANYGYTF
CDR3nt: TGTGCCAGTAGTATAGACCCGGCTAACTATGGCTACACCTTC
j_gene: TRBJ1-2
abundance: -
d_gene: -
v_gene: TRBV19

CDR3aa: CASSIGTGHTDTQYF
CDR3nt: TGTGCCAGTAGTATAGGGACAGGGCACACAGATACGCAGTATTTT
j_gene: TRBJ2-3
abundance: -
d_gene: TRBD1
v_gene: TRBV19

CDR3aa: CASSELQQGSEQYF
CDR3nt: TGCGCCAGCAGCGAACTCCAACAGGGGTCCGAGCAGTACTTC
j_gene: TRBJ2-7
abundance: -
d_gene: TRBD1
v_gene: TRBV5-1

CDR3aa: CASSVGNGPDTQYF
CDR3nt: TGTGCCAGCAGCGTGGGCAATGGCCCAGATACGCAGTATTTT
j_gene: TRBJ2-3
abundance: -
d_gene: -
v_gene: TRBV7-2

CDR3aa: CASSLRGLGYTF
CDR3nt: TGTGCCAGCAGTCTCCGGGGTCTTGGCTACACCTTC
j_gene: TRBJ1-2
abundance: few
d_gene: -
v_gene: TRBV6-5

CDR3aa: CASSLVESSYNEQFF
CDR3nt: TGCGCCAGCAGCTTGGTGGAGAGCTCCTACAATGAGCAGTTCTTC
j_gene: TRBJ2-1
abundance: -
d_gene: -
v_gene: TRBV5-1

CDR3aa: CASSNPGNTIYF
CDR3nt: TGTGCCAGCAGCAATCCTGGAAACACCATATATTTT
j_gene: TRBJ1-3
abundance: -
d_gene: -
v_gene: TRBV7-2

CDR3aa: CASTRGDRSTDTQYF
CDR3nt: TGCGCCAGCACCCGAGGGGACAGAAGCACAGATACGCAGTATTTT
j_gene: TRBJ2-3
abundance: -
d_gene: TRBD1
v_gene: TRBV5-1

CDR3aa: CASSPFTGQGRTSYGYTF
CDR3nt: TGTGCCAGCTCACCATTTACGGGACAGGGTAGGACGTCGTATGGCTACACCTTC
j_gene: TRBJ1-2
abundance: -
d_gene: TRBD1
v_gene: TRBV18

CDR3aa: CASSDSRGLEESAGELFF
CDR3nt: TGTGCCAGCAGTGACAGCAGGGGCCTAGAGGAGTCGGCCGGGGAGCTGTTTTTT
j_gene: TRBJ2-2
abundance: -
d_gene: -
v_gene: TRBV2

CDR3aa: CASSLRQAYGYTF
CDR3nt: TGTGCCAGCAGCCTCCGACAGGCCTATGGCTACACCTTC
j_gene: TRBJ1-2
abundance: -
d_gene: -
v_gene: TRBV7-9

CDR3aa: CASRSLLRSGNTIYF
CDR3nt: TGTGCCAGCAGATCCCTTCTCCGCTCTGGAAACACCATATATTTT
j_gene: TRBJ1-3
abundance: -
d_gene: -
v_gene: TRBV19

CDR3aa: CASSPLGRNGETQYF
CDR3nt: TGTGCCAGCTCACCACTCGGACGTAACGGAGAGACCCAGTACTTC
j_gene: TRBJ2-5
abundance: -
d_gene: -
v_gene: TRBV18

CDR3aa: CASSQEYLAGSRDTQYF
CDR3nt: TGCGCCAGCAGCCAAGAATACCTAGCGGGCTCTCGGGATACGCAGTATTTT
j_gene: TRBJ2-3
abundance: few
d_gene: TRBD2
v_gene: TRBV4-3

CDR3aa: CAWSATLSGQNYGYTF
CDR3nt: TGTGCCTGGAGTGCCACTTTGTCGGGACAGAACTATGGCTACACCTTC
j_gene: TRBJ1-2
abundance: -
d_gene: TRBD1
v_gene: TRBV30

CDR3aa: CASSYLGASYNSPLHF
CDR3nt: TGTGCCAGCAGTTACTTGGGGGCCTCCTATAATTCACCCCTCCACTTT
j_gene: TRBJ1-6
abundance: -
d_gene: -
v_gene: TRBV6-6

CDR3aa: CASSFRDGSNQPQHF
CDR3nt: TGTGCCAGCAGCTTTCGAGACGGAAGCAATCAGCCCCAGCATTTT
j_gene: TRBJ1-5
abundance: -
d_gene: -
v_gene: TRBV7-8

CDR3aa: CASSPGKVTPYEQYF
CDR3nt: TGCGCCAGCAGCCCCGGGAAGGTAACCCCCTACGAGCAGTACTTC
j_gene: TRBJ2-7
abundance: -
d_gene: -
v_gene: TRBV4-3

CDR3aa: CASSLNPRETQYF
CDR3nt: TGTGCCAGCAGCTTAAACCCCCGGGAGACCCAGTACTTC
j_gene: TRBJ2-5
abundance: few
d_gene: -
v_gene: TRBV7-3

CDR3aa: CASREGNYYGYTF
CDR3nt: TGTGCCAGCAGGGAGGGTAATTACTATGGCTACACCTTC
j_gene: TRBJ1-2
abundance: -
d_gene: -
v_gene: TRBV2

CDR3aa: CASSLGQGRGQPQHF
CDR3nt: TGTGCCAGCAGCTTAGGACAGGGTAGAGGTCAGCCCCAGCATTTT
j_gene: TRBJ1-5
abundance: few
d_gene: TRBD1
v_gene: TRBV7-9

CDR3aa: CASSAGSPGELFF
CDR3nt: TGTGCCAGCAGCGCCGGGTCCCCCGGGGAGCTGTTTTTT
j_gene: TRBJ2-2
abundance: -
d_gene: -
v_gene: TRBV9

CDR3aa: CASSAEGGARPQEQFF
CDR3nt: TGTGCCAGCAGTGCGGAAGGGGGGGCCCGGCCGCAGGAGCAGTTCTTC
j_gene: TRBJ2-1
abundance: -
d_gene: -
v_gene: TRBV6-4

CDR3aa: CASTPRPDTEAFF
CDR3nt: TGTGCCAGCACCCCAAGACCGGACACTGAAGCTTTCTTT
j_gene: TRBJ1-1
abundance: -
d_gene: -
v_gene: TRBV7-8

CDR3aa: CASSLDYPGGDNEQFF
CDR3nt: TGTGCCAGCAGCTTAGACTACCCCGGGGGGGACAATGAGCAGTTCTTC
j_gene: TRBJ2-1
abundance: -
d_gene: TRBD2
v_gene: TRBV7-2

CDR3aa: CASSLEGTDQPQHF
CDR3nt: TGTGCCAGCAGTTTAGAGGGTACGGATCAGCCCCAGCATTTT
j_gene: TRBJ1-5
abundance: -
d_gene: -
v_gene: TRBV27

CDR3aa: CASSSGLWDEQFF
CDR3nt: TGCGCCAGCAGCTCGGGACTATGGGATGAGCAGTTCTTC
j_gene: TRBJ2-1
abundance: -
d_gene: TRBD2
v_gene: TRBV5-1

CDR3aa: CASSEGPYNEQFF
CDR3nt: TGTGCCAGTAGTGAGGGCCCCTACAATGAGCAGTTCTTC
j_gene: TRBJ2-1
abundance: -
d_gene: -
v_gene: TRBV19

CDR3aa: CASSYHGQNTGELFF
CDR3nt: TGCGCCAGCAGCTACCACGGCCAGAACACCGGGGAGCTGTTTTTT
j_gene: TRBJ2-2
abundance: -
d_gene: -
v_gene: TRBV5-1

CDR3aa: CASSERQGYTEAFF
CDR3nt: TGTGCCAGCAGTGAAAGGCAAGGATACACTGAAGCTTTCTTT
j_gene: TRBJ1-1
abundance: once
d_gene: -
v_gene: TRBV6-1

CDR3aa: CASSQAAQGSYEQYF
CDR3nt: TGTGCCAGCAGCCAAGCAGCTCAGGGCTCCTACGAGCAGTACTTC
j_gene: TRBJ2-7
abundance: -
d_gene: -
v_gene: TRBV4-2

CDR3aa: CASSPGQGRYGYTF
CDR3nt: TGCGCCAGCAGCCCGGGACAGGGACGCTATGGCTACACCTTC
j_gene: TRBJ1-2
abundance: -
d_gene: TRBD1
v_gene: TRBV4-3

CDR3aa: CASSLERTGDEQYF
CDR3nt: TGTGCCAGCAGCTTAGAGAGGACAGGAGACGAGCAGTACTTC
j_gene: TRBJ2-7
abundance: once
d_gene: TRBD1
v_gene: TRBV11-2

CDR3aa: CSVEARSNYGYTF
CDR3nt: TGCAGCGTAGAGGCACGGTCGAACTATGGCTACACCTTC
j_gene: TRBJ1-2
abundance: -
d_gene: -
v_gene: TRBV29-1

CDR3aa: CASSPVPNSYNEQFF
CDR3nt: TGTGCCAGCAGTCCTGTTCCCAACTCCTACAATGAGCAGTTCTTC
j_gene: TRBJ2-1
abundance: -
d_gene: -
v_gene: TRBV6-6

CDR3aa: CASSQRTGTDTQYF
CDR3nt: TGTGCCAGCAGCCAACGGACAGGGACAGATACGCAGTATTTT
j_gene: TRBJ2-3
abundance: -
d_gene: TRBD1
v_gene: TRBV7-2

CDR3aa: CAWNRDSEETQYF
CDR3nt: TGTGCCTGGAACCGGGACAGCGAAGAGACCCAGTACTTC
j_gene: TRBJ2-5
abundance: -
d_gene: TRBD1
v_gene: TRBV30

CDR3aa: CASSYDRGDYGYTF
CDR3nt: TGTGCCAGCAGTTACGACAGGGGGGACTATGGCTACACCTTC
j_gene: TRBJ1-2
abundance: -
d_gene: TRBD1
v_gene: TRBV6-5

CDR3aa: CASSWGTGGGSGTEAFF
CDR3nt: TGTGCCAGCAGCTGGGGGACAGGGGGCGGGTCGGGCACTGAAGCTTTCTTT
j_gene: TRBJ1-1
abundance: -
d_gene: TRBD1
v_gene: TRBV5-6

CDR3aa: CASSQDLGRPGATGELFF
CDR3nt: TGCGCCAGCAGCCAAGATCTTGGTAGGCCAGGGGCTACCGGGGAGCTGTTTTTT
j_gene: TRBJ2-2
abundance: -
d_gene: -
v_gene: TRBV4-3

CDR3aa: CASSLQGSSAEAFF
CDR3nt: TGTGCCAGCTCACTACAGGGGTCTAGTGCTGAAGCTTTCTTT
j_gene: TRBJ1-1
abundance: -
d_gene: TRBD1
v_gene: TRBV18

CDR3aa: CASRGERGALSSYNEQFF
CDR3nt: TGTGCCAGCCGGGGCGAGCGGGGGGCCCTGAGCTCCTACAATGAGCAGTTCTTC
j_gene: TRBJ2-1
abundance: -
d_gene: TRBD2
v_gene: TRBV2

CDR3aa: CASSSLGNGNTEAFF
CDR3nt: TGCGCCAGCAGCTCTCTAGGGAACGGGAACACTGAAGCTTTCTTT
j_gene: TRBJ1-1
abundance: once
d_gene: -
v_gene: TRBV5-1

CDR3aa: CASSTRKGARGEKLFF
CDR3nt: TGTGCCAGCAGCACGAGAAAGGGGGCGCGAGGTGAAAAACTGTTTTTT
j_gene: TRBJ1-4
abundance: -
d_gene: TRBD1
v_gene: TRBV9

CDR3aa: CASRVLVGTGELFF
CDR3nt: TGTGCCAGCAGGGTACTAGTGGGCACCGGGGAGCTGTTTTTT
j_gene: TRBJ2-2
abundance: -
d_gene: -
v_gene: TRBV6-5

CDR3aa: CASSPPGGSSYNEQFF
CDR3nt: TGTGCCAGCAGCCCCCCTGGGGGGAGCTCCTACAATGAGCAGTTCTTC
j_gene: TRBJ2-1
abundance: -
d_gene: -
v_gene: TRBV13

CDR3aa: CASSRRGPEAFF
CDR3nt: TGTGCCAGCAGCCGCCGGGGTCCTGAAGCTTTCTTT
j_gene: TRBJ1-1
abundance: -
d_gene: -
v_gene: TRBV6-6

CDR3aa: CASSYLEQGSYEQYF
CDR3nt: TGTGCCAGCAGTTACTTGGAACAGGGGTCCTACGAGCAGTACTTC
j_gene: TRBJ2-7
abundance: -
d_gene: TRBD1
v_gene: TRBV11-2

CDR3aa: CASSLVGQNQETQYF
CDR3nt: TGTGCCAGCAGCTTGGTTGGGCAGAACCAAGAGACCCAGTACTTC
j_gene: TRBJ2-5
abundance: -
d_gene: -
v_gene: TRBV5-4

CDR3aa: CTSRYAGMVKNIQYF
CDR3nt: TGCACCAGCAGGTACGCAGGGATGGTCAAAAACATTCAGTACTTC
j_gene: TRBJ2-4
abundance: -
d_gene: -
v_gene: TRBV1

CDR3aa: CASAEQDNQPQHF
CDR3nt: TGTGCCAGCGCGGAGCAGGACAATCAGCCCCAGCATTTT
j_gene: TRBJ1-5
abundance: -
d_gene: -
v_gene: TRBV7-6

CDR3aa: CASSPGRGSYGYTF
CDR3nt: TGTGCCAGCAGCCCTGGTCGAGGGTCCTATGGCTACACCTTC
j_gene: TRBJ1-2
abundance: few
d_gene: -
v_gene: TRBV5-6

CDR3aa: CASSLVLGHEQYF
CDR3nt: TGCGCCAGCAGCTTGGTATTGGGCCACGAGCAGTACTTC
j_gene: TRBJ2-7
abundance: -
d_gene: -
v_gene: TRBV5-1

CDR3aa: CASRNSDVTSPLHF
CDR3nt: TGTGCCAGCCGGAATTCGGACGTTACGTCGCCCCTCCACTTT
j_gene: TRBJ1-6
abundance: few
d_gene: -
v_gene: TRBV7-2